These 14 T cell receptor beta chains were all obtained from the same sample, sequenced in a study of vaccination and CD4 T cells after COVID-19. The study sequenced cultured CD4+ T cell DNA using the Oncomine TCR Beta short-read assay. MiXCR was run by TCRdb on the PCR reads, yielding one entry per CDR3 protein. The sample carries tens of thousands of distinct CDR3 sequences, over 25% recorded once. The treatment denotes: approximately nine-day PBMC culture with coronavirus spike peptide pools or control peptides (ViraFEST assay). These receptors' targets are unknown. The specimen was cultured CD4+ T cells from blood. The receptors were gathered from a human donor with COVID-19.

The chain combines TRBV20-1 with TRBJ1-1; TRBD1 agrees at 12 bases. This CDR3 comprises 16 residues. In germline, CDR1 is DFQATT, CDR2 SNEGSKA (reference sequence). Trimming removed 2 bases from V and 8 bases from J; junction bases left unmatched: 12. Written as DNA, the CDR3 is TGCAGTGCTAGACCCGGGACAGGGGGCTCCGAGCGGGAAGCTTTCTTT. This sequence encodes CSARPGTGGSEREAFF.

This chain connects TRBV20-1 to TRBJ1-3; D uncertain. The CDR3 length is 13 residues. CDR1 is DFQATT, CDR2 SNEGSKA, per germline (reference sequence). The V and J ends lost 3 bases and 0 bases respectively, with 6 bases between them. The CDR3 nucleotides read TGCAGTGCTAGCGGGGTCTCTGGAAACACCATATATTTT. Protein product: CSASGVSGNTIYF.

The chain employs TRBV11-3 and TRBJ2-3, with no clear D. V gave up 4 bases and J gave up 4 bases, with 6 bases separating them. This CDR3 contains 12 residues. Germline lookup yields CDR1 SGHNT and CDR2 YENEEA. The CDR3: CASSSVSDTQYF. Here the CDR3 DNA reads TGTGCCAGCAGCTCAGTTTCAGATACGCAGTATTTT.

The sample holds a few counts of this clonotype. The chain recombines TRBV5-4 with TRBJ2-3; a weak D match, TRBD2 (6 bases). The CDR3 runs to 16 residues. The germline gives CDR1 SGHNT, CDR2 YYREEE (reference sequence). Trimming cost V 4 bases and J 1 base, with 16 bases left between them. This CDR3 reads CASSIGTRGGTDTQYF. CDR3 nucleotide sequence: TGTGCCAGCAGCATTGGGACTCGCGGAGGCACAGATACGCAGTATTTT.

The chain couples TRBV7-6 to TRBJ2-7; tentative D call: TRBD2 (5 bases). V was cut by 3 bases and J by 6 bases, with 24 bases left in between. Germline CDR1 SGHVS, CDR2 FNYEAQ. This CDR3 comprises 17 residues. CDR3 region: CASSLLSQIRDPSEQYF. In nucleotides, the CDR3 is TGTGCCAGCAGCTTGTTAAGTCAGATACGGGATCCTTCCGAGCAGTACTTC.

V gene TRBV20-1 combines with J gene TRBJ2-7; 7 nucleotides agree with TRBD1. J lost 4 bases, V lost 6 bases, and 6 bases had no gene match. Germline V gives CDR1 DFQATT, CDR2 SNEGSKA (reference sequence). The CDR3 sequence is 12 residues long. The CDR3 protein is CSAEGGQYEQYF. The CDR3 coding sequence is TGCAGTGCCGAAGGGGGCCAATACGAGCAGTACTTC.

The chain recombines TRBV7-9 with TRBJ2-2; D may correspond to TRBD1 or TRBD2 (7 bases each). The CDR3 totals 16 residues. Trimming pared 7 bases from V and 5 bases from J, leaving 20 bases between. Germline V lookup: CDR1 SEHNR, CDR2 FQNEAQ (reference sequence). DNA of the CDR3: TGTGCCAGCACCCCAGGGGGGGGGCTGTCTACCGGGGAGCTGTTTTTT. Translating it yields CASTPGGGLSTGELFF.

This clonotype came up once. The CDR3 region has the DNA TGTGCCAGCAGTTATGGGACTAACTATGGCTACACCTTC. Protein product: CASSYGTNYGYTF. This chain connects TRBV12-3 or TRBV12-4 to TRBJ1-2; D call uncertain. CDR3 size: 13 residues. The V end was cut by 4 bases, the J end by 0 bases, with 6 bases between.

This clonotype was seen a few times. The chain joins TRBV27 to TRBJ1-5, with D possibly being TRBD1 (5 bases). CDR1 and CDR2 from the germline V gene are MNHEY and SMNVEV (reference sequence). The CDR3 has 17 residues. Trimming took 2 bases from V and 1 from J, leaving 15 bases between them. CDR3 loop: CASSLRGRTNSNQPQHF. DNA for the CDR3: TGTGCCAGCAGTTTAAGGGGCCGGACGAACAGCAATCAGCCCCAGCATTTT.

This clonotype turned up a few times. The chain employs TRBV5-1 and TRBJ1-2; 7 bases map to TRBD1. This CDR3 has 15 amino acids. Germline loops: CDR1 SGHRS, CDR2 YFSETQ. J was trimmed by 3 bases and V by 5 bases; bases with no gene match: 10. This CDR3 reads CASSSTGTPDYGYTF. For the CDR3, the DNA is TGCGCCAGCAGTTCGACAGGGACTCCGGACTATGGCTACACCTTC.

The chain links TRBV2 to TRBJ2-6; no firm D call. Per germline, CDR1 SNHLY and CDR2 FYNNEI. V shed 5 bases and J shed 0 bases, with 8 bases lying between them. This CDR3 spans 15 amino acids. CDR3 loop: CASSSGYSGANVLTF. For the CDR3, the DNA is TGTGCCAGCAGTTCCGGCTACTCTGGGGCCAACGTCCTGACTTTC.

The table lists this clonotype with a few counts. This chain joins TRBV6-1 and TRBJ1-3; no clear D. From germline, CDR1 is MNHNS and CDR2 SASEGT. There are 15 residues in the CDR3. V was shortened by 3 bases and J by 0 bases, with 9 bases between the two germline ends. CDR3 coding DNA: TGTGCCAGCAGTGACAAAGGGAGCTCTGGAAACACCATATATTTT. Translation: CASSDKGSSGNTIYF.

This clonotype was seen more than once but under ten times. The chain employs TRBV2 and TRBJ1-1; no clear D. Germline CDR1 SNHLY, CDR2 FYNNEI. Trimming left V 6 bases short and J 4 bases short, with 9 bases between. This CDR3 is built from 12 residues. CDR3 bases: TGTGCCAGCAGCCGAATAGCCACTGAAGCTTTCTTT. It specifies CASSRIATEAFF. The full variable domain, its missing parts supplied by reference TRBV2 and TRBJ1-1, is EPEVTQTPSHQVTQMGQEVILRCVPISNHLYFYWYRQILGQKVEFLVSFYNNEISEKSEIFDDQFSVERPDGSNFTLKIRSTKLEDSAMYFCASSRIATEAFFGQGTRLTVV.

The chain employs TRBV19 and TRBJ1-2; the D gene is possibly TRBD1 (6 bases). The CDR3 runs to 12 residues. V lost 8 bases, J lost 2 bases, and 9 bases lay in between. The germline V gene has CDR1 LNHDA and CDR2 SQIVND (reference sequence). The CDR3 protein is CASVDRNYGYTF. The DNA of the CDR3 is TGTGCCAGTGTCGACAGGAACTATGGCTACACCTTC.